This TCR beta chain was captured by sequencing in a study of blood T cell repertoires in COVID-19. On the study more broadly: Some COVID-19 samples were acute and others convalescent; all came from the United States, Italy and Spain.

Participants were aged roughly 18 to 90 years, lived in about 26 US areas, and enrolled virtually. Original data processing: Using reference gene primer amplification, nucleated cell counts were estimated. The protocol was immunoSEQ multiplex PCR, while the TCRdb copy is restricted to in-frame clones and leaves out a portion. That table supplies the V and J calls and clone size; D and trimming were determined from the DNA. Of about 220,000 clones in the sample, roughly 89% were seen once. CDR1 and CDR2 (germline): SQVTM, ANQGSEA. The CDR3 loop spans 13 amino acids. Trimming shortened V by 7 bases and J by 2 bases, and 11 bases separated the two germline ends.

This TCR derives from a woman aged 40 to 50 with acute COVID-19. The gene calls are TRBV29-1 and TRBJ1-4; D ambiguous. Sequencing used PBMCs or T cells enriched from blood (not recorded which). For the CDR3, the DNA is TGCAGCGCCCTAGAGACCACTAATGAAAAACTGTTTTTT. Translated, it gives CSALETTNEKLFF. The whole variable domain, filled in from reference TRBV29-1 and TRBJ1-4, reads SAVISQKPSRDICQRGTSLTIQCQVDSQVTMMFWYRQQPGQSLTLIATANQGSEATYESGFVIDKFPISRPNLTFSTLTVSNMSPEDSSIYLCSALETTNEKLFFGSGTQLSVL.